This paragraph covers one T cell receptor beta chain sequence. Its antigen is as yet unknown. The data stem from a study of cytomegalovirus exposure and HLA in healthy donors. Study results and limitations: In an earlier analysis, most TCR beta V segments were productive about 87% or about 30% of the time. Investigators reported about 160 TCR beta chains as tied to cytomegalovirus.

The CDR3 is 12 amino acids. Losses at the gene ends were 5 bases for V and 2 bases for J; bases not matched to a gene: 2. CDR1 is GTSNPN and CDR2 is SVGIG in the germline V gene (reference sequence). Primers included in the PCR were 60 Vbeta and 13 Jbeta primers. TCRdb keeps only in-frame clones here, not all; method: immunoSEQ multiplex PCR. The data contain 170,000 or so clones, about 80% of them seen just once; the ten biggest clones take up less than 4.5%. The material sequenced was PBMCs. The chain combines TRBV30 with TRBJ1-2; 7 bases match TRBD1. This TCR came from a woman aged 55-70 years in good health and CMV-seropositive. CDR3: CAWATGNYGYTF. The DNA of the CDR3 is TGTGCCTGGGCGACAGGGAACTATGGCTACACCTTC.